One and the same sample provided the 16 T cell receptor beta chains below, sequenced in a study of T cells in Graves' hyperthyroidism and ophthalmopathy. RNA transcripts provided the source from which TCR beta CDR3 regions were amplified. The HTBI primer set drove a first-round RT-PCR of the TCR CDR3. TCRdb re-called the multiplex PCR reads through MiXCR, storing one row per CDR3 protein. Counted here are roughly 580,000 distinct CDR3 sequences, about 14% occurring once; the ten biggest clones make up more than 5%. The specimen sequenced was blood. The receptor set was obtained from a woman aged 25 to 45 with Graves' hyperthyroidism that later progressed to Graves' ophthalmopathy.

This chain uses TRBV9 with TRBJ2-7, with D possibly TRBD2 on 6 matching bases. V dropped 7 bases and J dropped 0 bases, with 11 bases sitting between them. Germline assignment: CDR1 SGDLS and CDR2 YYNGEE. The length of the CDR3 is 13 residues. CDR3 bases: TGTGCCAGCTTGGGGGGTAGCTCCTACGAGCAGTACTTC. Protein sequence: CASLGGSSYEQYF.

There are many counts of this clonotype. The chain joins TRBV7-3 to TRBJ2-3; 10 nucleotides align to TRBD2. V trimming: 5 bases; J trimming: 3 bases; junction bases outside the gene matches: 8. The CDR3 is 16 residues long. Germline V lookup: CDR1 SGHTA, CDR2 FQGTGA. The CDR3 loop is CASSPYSSGRTDTQYF. CDR3 sequence (DNA): TGTGCCAGCAGCCCTTATTCTAGCGGGAGAACAGATACGCAGTATTTT.

The chain links TRBV20-1 to TRBJ1-2; 7 nucleotides match TRBD1. Trimming removed 4 bases from V and 13 bases from J; junction bases left unmatched: 9. Germline-derived CDR1 and CDR2 are DFQATT and SNEGSKA (reference sequence). This CDR3 contains 11 residues. CDR3 DNA: TGCAGTGCTACGTCTAGGGGGCCGGGCACCTTC. Translated: CSATSRGPGTF.

This sequence joins TRBV11-1 and TRBJ2-7; D is unclear. The CDR3 runs to 13 residues. The V end was cut by 1 base, the J end by 7 bases, with 11 bases between. Germline values: CDR1 SGHAT, CDR2 FQDESV (reference sequence). CDR3 nucleotide sequence: TGTGCCAGCAGCTTAGGCGGCAGGTTGGAGCAGTACTTC. It is translated as CASSLGGRLEQYF.

This sequence joins TRBV20-1 and TRBJ2-7; 7 bases line up with TRBD2. J gave up 2 bases and V 6 bases, and 4 bases lay outside the gene matches. The germline V gene has CDR1 DFQATT and CDR2 SNEGSKA (reference sequence). CDR3 size: 12 residues. The CDR3 spells CSATGGPYEQYF. For the CDR3, the DNA is TGCAGTGCCACGGGGGGTCCCTACGAGCAGTACTTC.

This clonotype was seen many times. This chain connects TRBV30 to TRBJ2-2; 12 bases map to TRBD2. The CDR3 sequence is 15 residues long. The germline V gene has CDR1 GTSNPN and CDR2 SVGIG (reference sequence). The junction had 11 bases not matched to a gene; V was cut back by 7 bases and J by 8 bases. Here the CDR3 reads CASDPSGRAAGELFF. CDR3 sequence (DNA): TGTGCCTCCGACCCTAGCGGGAGGGCCGCGGGGGAGCTGTTTTTT.

This clonotype was counted ten times or more. The chain carries TRBV29-1 and TRBJ2-1, with D maybe TRBD2 (6 bases). Germline V lookup: CDR1 SQVTM, CDR2 ANQGSEA. The CDR3 is made up of 12 amino acids. V was trimmed by 7 bases and J by 3 bases, leaving 10 bases between them. CDR3 amino acids: CSGGLLYNEQFF. CDR3 DNA: TGCAGCGGGGGACTCCTCTACAATGAGCAGTTCTTC.

In its sample, this clonotype was seen many times. The V gene is TRBV29-1, the J gene TRBJ1-1; the D is unclear. The V gene lost 8 bases and the J gene lost 4 bases, with 14 bases spanning the gap. The CDR3 totals 12 residues. CDR1 is SQVTM, CDR2 ANQGSEA, per germline. The DNA of the CDR3 is TGCAGCCCTCTGAGAGGCAGCACTGAAGCTTTCTTT. It codes for CSPLRGSTEAFF. The variable domain in full, with the rest retrieved from reference TRBV29-1 and TRBJ1-1, is SAVISQKPSRDICQRGTSLTIQCQVDSQVTMMFWYRQQPGQSLTLIATANQGSEATYESGFVIDKFPISRPNLTFSTLTVSNMSPEDSSIYLCSPLRGSTEAFFGQGTRLTVV.

This clonotype was picked up many times. The chain is built from TRBV28 and TRBJ2-1; perhaps TRBD1 as D (5 bases). The CDR3 is 15 residues long. V was shortened by 2 bases and J by 8 bases, with 16 bases between the two germline ends. The germline CDR1 and CDR2 sequences are MDHEN and SYDVKM. CDR3 residues: CASSLGASRQDEQFF. CDR3 nucleotide sequence: TGTGCCAGCAGTTTAGGGGCTAGTAGGCAGGATGAGCAGTTCTTC. Supplemented by reference TRBV28 and TRBJ2-1, the full variable domain reads DVKVTQSSRYLVKRTGEKVFLECVQDMDHENMFWYRQDPGLGLRLIYFSYDVKMKEKGDIPEGYSVSREKKERFSLILESASTNQTSMYLCASSLGASRQDEQFFGPGTRLTVL.

This clonotype came up many times. The V call is TRBV20-1, the J call TRBJ1-1; TRBD1 matches at 8 bases. The CDR3 length is 15 residues. CDR1 and CDR2 from the germline V gene are DFQATT and SNEGSKA (reference sequence). V lost 1 base, J lost 2 bases, and 6 bases stayed unmatched. CDR3 bases: TGCAGTGCTAGAGCCATCACAGGGGGTAACACTGAAGCTTTCTTT. It codes for CSARAITGGNTEAFF.

The table lists this clonotype with many counts. This chain joins TRBV13 and TRBJ2-7; 8 nucleotides line up with TRBD1. The germline gives CDR1 PRHDT, CDR2 FYEKMQ (reference sequence). This CDR3 contains 17 residues. V lost 0 bases, J lost 1 base, and 8 bases stayed unmatched. The CDR3 nucleotides read TGTGCCAGCAGCTTAGGCCTAATAGGACAGGGATCCTACGAGCAGTACTTC. This sequence encodes CASSLGLIGQGSYEQYF.

This clonotype was counted a single time. The genes are TRBV4-3 and TRBJ2-3, with D perhaps TRBD2 (5 bases). In germline, CDR1 is LGHNA, CDR2 YSLEER. The CDR3 covers 17 residues. V lost 1 base and J 8 bases, leaving 22 bases between the germline ends. The CDR3 region is CASSQGRTSLMAGTQYF. The CDR3 DNA reads as TGCGCCAGCAGCCAAGGGAGAACTAGTTTGATGGCGGGTACGCAGTATTTT.

At least ten counts were recorded for this clonotype. The chain joins TRBV27 to TRBJ1-1; possibly TRBD1 for D (5 bases). Germline values: CDR1 MNHEY, CDR2 SMNVEV (reference sequence). V was cut by 1 base and J by 7 bases, with 13 bases left in between. The length of the CDR3 is 14 residues. The CDR3 bases are TGTGCCAGCAGTTTATTAGGCGGACACTATGAAGCTTTCTTT. As protein: CASSLLGGHYEAFF.

V is TRBV19 and J is TRBJ1-3, with D unclear. In germline, CDR1 is LNHDA, CDR2 SQIVND (reference sequence). The length of the CDR3 is 15 residues. V lost 2 bases to trimming and J lost 0 bases, with 8 bases between them. The chain's CDR3 is CASSIQALSGNTIYF. In nucleotides, the CDR3 is TGTGCCAGTAGTATACAGGCTCTCTCTGGAAACACCATATATTTT.

Ten or more counts support this clonotype. The rearrangement links TRBV12-5 to TRBJ2-5; the match to TRBD1 covers 9 bases. The CDR3 spans 15 residues. The trim removed 4 bases at V and 4 bases at J, leaving 7 bases unmatched. Germline CDR1 and CDR2: LGHNT and FRNRAP. The CDR3 coding sequence is TGTGCTAGTGGTTCGGGGACAGGGAGGGGAGAGACCCAGTACTTC. Translation gives CASGSGTGRGETQYF.

This clonotype was seen at least ten times. The CDR3 bases are TGTGCCAGCAGTTCTGTATCCAGCGGGAGATACGAGCAGTACTTC. Translated: CASSSVSSGRYEQYF. The rearrangement joins TRBV6-1 to TRBJ2-7, with 8 positions matching TRBD2. V shed 5 bases, J shed 4 bases, and the junction held 10 bases outside the gene matches. The CDR3 runs to 15 residues. Germline-derived CDR1 and CDR2 are MNHNS and SASEGT.